The present T cell receptor (beta chain) was sequenced within a study of blood T cell repertoires in COVID-19. This clone was seen a handful of times. The CDR3 consists of 13 residues. V was shortened by 5 bases and J by 5 bases, with 12 bases between the two germline ends. CDR1 and CDR2 from the germline V gene are SGHAT and FQDESV (reference sequence). This table comes from immunoSEQ multiplex PCR, and its TCRdb copy is limited to in-frame clones, with some not included. The sample includes tens of thousands of clones, roughly 83% of them seen just once. The TCR originated in a man between 65 and 85 years old with active COVID-19. Sequenced sample: peripheral blood. The gene calls are TRBV11-1 and TRBJ1-1; D is perhaps TRBD1 (5 bases). CDR3 DNA: TGTGCCAGCAGCGTTTCAAGGGGTACTGAAGCTTTCTTT. This sequence encodes CASSVSRGTEAFF.